A single sample gave rise to the 20 T cell receptor beta chains below, sequenced in a study of blood T cell repertoires in COVID-19. Clones were read by immunoSEQ multiplex PCR, and TCRdb kept only the in-frame ones, dropping some. The sample holds around 280,000 clones, around 90% seen once. The sample comprised peripheral blood. These receptors all stem from an older man with acute or convalescent COVID-19.

This rearrangement joins TRBV6-5 to TRBJ1-3, with D possibly matching TRBD1 (5 bases). V was clipped by 7 bases and J by 1 base, with 11 bases between them. This CDR3 is built from 14 residues. Germline V gene lookup returns CDR1 MNHEY and CDR2 SVGAGI. Here the CDR3 reads CASTPGFSGNTIYF. The CDR3 nucleotides read TGTGCCAGCACCCCAGGGTTTTCTGGAAACACCATATATTTT.

The chain combines TRBV27 with TRBJ1-6; possibly TRBD1 for D (6 bases). CDR3 length: 15 residues. Germline V gene sequence: CDR1 MNHEY, CDR2 SMNVEV (reference sequence). V lost 0 bases and J 8 bases, leaving 11 bases between the germline ends. The chain's CDR3 is CASSLSGTIYSPLHF. DNA for the CDR3: TGTGCCAGCAGTTTATCCGGGACAATCTATTCACCCCTCCACTTT.

The V and J genes are TRBV7-2 and TRBJ2-1; D might be TRBD1 (5 bases). CDR3 length: 15 residues. V dropped 3 bases and J dropped 0 bases, with 9 bases sitting between them. Germline values: CDR1 SGHTA, CDR2 FQGNSA. As DNA, the CDR3 is TGTGCCAGCAGCTTTAAAAGGGGCTCCTACAATGAGCAGTTCTTC. Amino acids: CASSFKRGSYNEQFF.

This chain uses TRBV10-3 with TRBJ2-3, with a tentative D call TRBD2 (6 bases). Looked up from germline, CDR1 is ENHRY and CDR2 is SYGVKD. The CDR3 loop spans 17 amino acids. V shed 0 bases and J shed 0 bases, with 13 bases lying between them. CDR3 region: CAISESPGGASTDTQYF. The CDR3 DNA follows: TGTGCCATCAGTGAGTCCCCGGGCGGGGCTAGCACAGATACGCAGTATTTT.

This clone was found once. V and J are TRBV27 and TRBJ2-7; 7 nucleotides match TRBD1. CDR1 and CDR2 from the germline V gene are MNHEY and SMNVEV (reference sequence). J was trimmed by 1 base and V by 5 bases; bases with no gene match: 5. There are 14 residues in the CDR3. The CDR3 loop reads CASSLDRVSYEQYF. For the CDR3, the DNA is TGTGCCAGCAGTCTCGACAGGGTTTCCTACGAGCAGTACTTC.

This clone was observed a few times. The chain uses TRBV4-2 and TRBJ2-1; D gene ambiguous. Between the trimmed V and J ends, which lost 1 base and 6 bases, there was a span of 7 bases. This CDR3 contains 13 residues. CDR1 and CDR2 (germline): LGHNA, YNFKEQ. The CDR3 reads CASSQGNSNEQFF. In DNA form, the CDR3 reads TGTGCCAGCAGCCAAGGAAATAGCAATGAGCAGTTCTTC.

V gene TRBV6-5 combines with J gene TRBJ2-1, with a possible D match to TRBD2 (7 bases). CDR1 and CDR2 from the germline V gene are MNHEY and SVGAGI. This CDR3 has 14 amino acids. The V end lost 6 bases, the J end lost 6 bases, and 15 bases lay between the germline ends. The CDR3 protein is CASSHGGGGNEQFF. CDR3 sequence (DNA): TGTGCCAGCAGCCACGGGGGAGGGGGCAATGAGCAGTTCTTC.

CDR3 amino acids: CASSLQAGPTGEQYF. The CDR3 nucleotides read TGTGCCAGCAGCTTACAAGCGGGCCCAACCGGCGAGCAGTACTTC. The chain has TRBV7-2 and TRBJ2-7, with D tentatively TRBD2 (6 bases). Germline V CDR1 and CDR2: SGHTA, FQGNSA. Between the trimmed V and J ends, which lost 2 bases and 6 bases, there was a span of 17 bases. This CDR3 has 15 amino acids.

This chain links TRBV10-3 with TRBJ1-1; 7 nucleotides align to TRBD1. This CDR3 has 18 amino acids. The germline V gene encodes CDR1 ENHRY and CDR2 SYGVKD. V was pared by 2 bases and J by 3 bases, with 15 bases of the junction left unmatched. The CDR3 DNA reads as TGTGCCATCAGTGAGACCATCCCGGGACAGAGTCAGGACACTGAAGCTTTCTTT. The encoded protein is CAISETIPGQSQDTEAFF.

The rearrangement uses TRBV10-3 and TRBJ1-5; no reliable D call. Germline V lookup: CDR1 ENHRY, CDR2 SYGVKD. V shed 2 bases and J shed 0 bases, with 5 bases lying between them. The length of the CDR3 is 14 residues. The CDR3 DNA is TGTGCCATCAGTGAGCGAGGTAGCAATCAGCCCCAGCATTTT. This gives the protein CAISERGSNQPQHF.

The chain employs TRBV28 and TRBJ1-1; D perhaps matches TRBD1 (6 bases). The CDR3 contains 17 residues. Germline V gene data show CDR1 as MDHEN and CDR2 as SYDVKM. V lost 5 bases and J lost 3, with 22 bases in between. As DNA, the CDR3 is TGTGCCAGCAGTCGACCGGGACACTCAGTAGGCGACACTGAAGCTTTCTTT. Its protein product is CASSRPGHSVGDTEAFF.

The chain joins TRBV19 to TRBJ2-7, with D tentatively TRBD1 (5 bases). Trimming removed 3 bases at V and 3 bases at J, with 9 bases between. CDR3 length equals 13 residues. Germline V CDR1 and CDR2: LNHDA, SQIVND (reference sequence). The CDR3 DNA is TGTGCCAGTAGTATGGACAAGAACTACGAGCAGTACTTC. It encodes CASSMDKNYEQYF.

The genes are TRBV7-2 and TRBJ1-1; 7 nucleotides agree with TRBD1. Germline-derived CDR1 and CDR2 are SGHTA and FQGNSA. V was clipped by 1 base and J by 5 bases; unmatched bases: 4. The CDR3 runs to 14 residues. As DNA, the CDR3 is TGTGCCAGCAGCTTAGAGACAGGGCGGACTGAAGCTTTCTTT. Translation: CASSLETGRTEAFF. The whole variable domain, filled in from reference TRBV7-2 and TRBJ1-1, reads GAGVSQSPSNKVTEKGKDVELRCDPISGHTALYWYRQSLGQGLEFLIYFQGNSAPDKSGLPSDRFSAERTGGSVSTLTIQRTQQEDSAVYLCASSLETGRTEAFFGQGTRLTVV.

In its sample, this clone was seen a few times. The chain links TRBV30 to TRBJ1-6, with no clear D. CDR3 length equals 14 residues. V gave up 4 bases and J gave up 0 bases, with 7 bases separating them. Germline V lookup: CDR1 GTSNPN, CDR2 SVGIG (reference sequence). DNA for the CDR3: TGTGCCTGGATAAGGAGCTCCTATAATTCACCCCTCCACTTT. Amino acid sequence: CAWIRSSYNSPLHF.

The V call is TRBV5-6, the J call TRBJ1-1, with a tentative D call TRBD1 (6 bases). CDR3 size: 14 residues. The germline V gene has CDR1 SGHDT and CDR2 YYEEEE. V dropped 2 bases and J dropped 6 bases, with 14 bases sitting between them. The CDR3 protein is CASSFDRISAEAFF. CDR3 nucleotide sequence: TGTGCCAGCAGCTTTGACAGGATCAGCGCTGAAGCTTTCTTT.

The chain has TRBV10-3 and TRBJ2-1; D remains ambiguous. CDR1 is ENHRY and CDR2 is SYGVKD in the germline V gene. Between the trimmed V and J ends, which lost 10 bases and 14 bases, there was a span of 18 bases. There are 11 residues in the CDR3. CDR3 amino acids: CATTSRRVKFF. In DNA, the CDR3 is TGTGCCACAACTTCTCGTCGGGTTAAGTTCTTC.

The CDR3 sequence is CASSRDREETQYF. CDR3 DNA sequence: TGTGCCAGCAGTCGTGACAGGGAAGAGACCCAGTACTTC. The rearrangement uses TRBV12-3 or TRBV12-4 and TRBJ2-5; 7 bases line up with TRBD1. This CDR3 comprises 13 residues. J was trimmed by 3 bases and V by 5 bases; bases with no gene match: 3.

The genes are TRBV4-2 and TRBJ2-6; TRBD2 aligns across 13 bases. There are 20 residues in the CDR3. Germline CDR1 and CDR2: LGHNA and YNFKEQ. The J segment lost 0 bases and the V segment lost 4 bases, leaving 9 bases of the junction unmatched. In nucleotides, the CDR3 is TGTGCCAGCAGCCGCCGACTAGCGGGAGGAGACTTCTCTGGGGCCAACGTCCTGACTTTC. Its protein is CASSRRLAGGDFSGANVLTF.

The chain uses TRBV11-2 and TRBJ2-1; 15 bases agree with TRBD2. Per the germline V gene, CDR1 is SGHAT and CDR2 is FQNNGV. Losses at the gene ends were 5 bases for V and 2 bases for J; bases not matched to a gene: 7. This CDR3 is 18 amino acids long. CDR3 in amino acids: CASSLIRTSGGAYNEQFF. The CDR3 region has the DNA TGTGCCAGCAGCCTAATAAGGACTAGCGGGGGGGCCTACAATGAGCAGTTCTTC.

This chain connects TRBV29-1 to TRBJ1-2; 7 bases fit TRBD1. The germline gives CDR1 SQVTM, CDR2 ANQGSEA. The J segment lost 4 bases and the V segment lost 2 bases, leaving 7 bases of the junction unmatched. The CDR3 contains 14 residues. The CDR3 DNA reads as TGCAGCGTTGAACCCGTAAGACAGGGCTATGGCTACACCTTC. This codes for CSVEPVRQGYGYTF.